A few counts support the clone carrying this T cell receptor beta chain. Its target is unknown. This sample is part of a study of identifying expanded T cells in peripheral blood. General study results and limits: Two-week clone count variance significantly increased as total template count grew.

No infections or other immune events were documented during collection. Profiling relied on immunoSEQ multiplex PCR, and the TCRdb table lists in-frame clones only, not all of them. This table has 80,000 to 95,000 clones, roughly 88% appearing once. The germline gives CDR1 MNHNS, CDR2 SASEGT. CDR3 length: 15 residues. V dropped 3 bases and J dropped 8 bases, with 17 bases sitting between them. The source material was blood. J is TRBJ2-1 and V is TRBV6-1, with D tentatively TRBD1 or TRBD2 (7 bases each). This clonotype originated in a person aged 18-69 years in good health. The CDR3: CASSDTSEGADEQFF. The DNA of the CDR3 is TGTGCCAGCAGTGATACTAGCGAGGGGGCCGATGAGCAGTTCTTC.